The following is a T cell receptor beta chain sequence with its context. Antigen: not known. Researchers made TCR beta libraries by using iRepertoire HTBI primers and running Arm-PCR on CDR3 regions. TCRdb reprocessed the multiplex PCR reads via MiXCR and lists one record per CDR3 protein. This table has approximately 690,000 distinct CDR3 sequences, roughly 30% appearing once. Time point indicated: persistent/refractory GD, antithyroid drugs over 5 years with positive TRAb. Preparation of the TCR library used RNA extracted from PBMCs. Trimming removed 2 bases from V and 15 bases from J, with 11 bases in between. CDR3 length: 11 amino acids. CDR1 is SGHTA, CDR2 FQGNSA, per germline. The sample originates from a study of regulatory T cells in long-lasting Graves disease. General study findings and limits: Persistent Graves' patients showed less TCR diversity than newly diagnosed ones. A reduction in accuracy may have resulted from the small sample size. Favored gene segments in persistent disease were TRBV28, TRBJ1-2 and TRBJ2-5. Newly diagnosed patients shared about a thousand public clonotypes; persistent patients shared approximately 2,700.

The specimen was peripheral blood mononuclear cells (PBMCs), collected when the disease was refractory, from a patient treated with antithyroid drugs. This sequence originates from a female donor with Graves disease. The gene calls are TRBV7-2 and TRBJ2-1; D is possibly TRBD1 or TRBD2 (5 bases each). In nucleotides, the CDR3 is TGTGCCAGCAGCTTATCGGGACGTTCGTTCTTC. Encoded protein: CASSLSGRSFF. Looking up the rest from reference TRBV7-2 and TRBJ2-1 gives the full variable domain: GAGVSQSPSNKVTEKGKDVELRCDPISGHTALYWYRQSLGQGLEFLIYFQGNSAPDKSGLPSDRFSAERTGGSVSTLTIQRTQQEDSAVYLCASSLSGRSFFGPGTRLTVL.